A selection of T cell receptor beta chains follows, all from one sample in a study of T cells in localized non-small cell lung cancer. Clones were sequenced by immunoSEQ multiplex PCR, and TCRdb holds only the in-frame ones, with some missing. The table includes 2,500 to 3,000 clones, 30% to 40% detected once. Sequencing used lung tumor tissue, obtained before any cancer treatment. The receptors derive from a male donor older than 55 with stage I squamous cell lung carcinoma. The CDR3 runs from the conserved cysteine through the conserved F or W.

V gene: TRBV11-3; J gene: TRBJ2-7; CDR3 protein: CASSTGTGGHEQYF
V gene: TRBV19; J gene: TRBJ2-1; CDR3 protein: CASSLGQGFNNEQFF
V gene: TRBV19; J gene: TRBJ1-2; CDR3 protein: CASSTLVRGGGYTF
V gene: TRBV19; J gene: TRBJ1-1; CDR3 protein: CASRVLGTMNTEAFF
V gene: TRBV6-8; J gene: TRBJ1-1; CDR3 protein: CASSLGRSLVMNTEAFF
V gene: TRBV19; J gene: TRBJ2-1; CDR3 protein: CASSIDPNRDEQFF
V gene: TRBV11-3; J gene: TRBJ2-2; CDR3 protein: CASTPSGQGTGELFF
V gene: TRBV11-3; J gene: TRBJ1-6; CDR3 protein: CASSLKGQGNSPLHF
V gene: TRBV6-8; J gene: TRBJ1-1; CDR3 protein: CASSYQGRFLAFF
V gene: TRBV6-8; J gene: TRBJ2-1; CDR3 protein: CASSYSYHKASSYNEQFF
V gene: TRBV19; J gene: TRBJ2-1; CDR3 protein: CASSIDGGFLGNEQFF
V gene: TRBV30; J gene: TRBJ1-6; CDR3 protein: CAWSETDNSPLHF
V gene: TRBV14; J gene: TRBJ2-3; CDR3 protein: CASSQSRYTQYF
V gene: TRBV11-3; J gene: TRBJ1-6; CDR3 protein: CASSHRDTDNSPLHF
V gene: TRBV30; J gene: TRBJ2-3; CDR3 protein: CAWGTGTGFHTQYF
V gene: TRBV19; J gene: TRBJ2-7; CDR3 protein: CASTGSRYEQYF
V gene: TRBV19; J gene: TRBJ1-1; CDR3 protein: CASKDVYTEAFF
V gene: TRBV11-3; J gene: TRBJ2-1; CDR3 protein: CASSLEQGAYNEQFF
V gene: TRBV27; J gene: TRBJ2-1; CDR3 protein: CASSNGQGARNEQFF
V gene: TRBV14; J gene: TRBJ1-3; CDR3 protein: CASSADRGNTIYF
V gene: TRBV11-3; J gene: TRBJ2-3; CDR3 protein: CASSLAGATDTQYF
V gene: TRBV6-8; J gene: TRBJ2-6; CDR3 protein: CASSISFSGANVLTF
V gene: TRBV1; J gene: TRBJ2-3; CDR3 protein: CASSQDIRLAGVTDTQYF
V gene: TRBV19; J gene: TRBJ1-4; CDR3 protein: CASSIAEGEKLFF
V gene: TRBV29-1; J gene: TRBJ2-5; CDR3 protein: CSVALRKVRETQYF
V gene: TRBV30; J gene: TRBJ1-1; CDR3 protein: CAWSPIKTGEMAEAFF
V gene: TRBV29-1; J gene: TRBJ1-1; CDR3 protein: CSAERTGNTEAFF
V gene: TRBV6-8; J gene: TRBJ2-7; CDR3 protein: CASSGGSYEQYF
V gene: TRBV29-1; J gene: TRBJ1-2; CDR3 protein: CSVEGLYYGYTF
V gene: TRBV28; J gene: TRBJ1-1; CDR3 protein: CASSFPGQGTSEAFF
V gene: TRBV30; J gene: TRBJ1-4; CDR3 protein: CAWNRDPNEKLFF
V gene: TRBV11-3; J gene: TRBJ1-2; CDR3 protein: CASSPWDRLDGYTF
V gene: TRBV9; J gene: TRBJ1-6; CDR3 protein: CASSVLEAPFHF
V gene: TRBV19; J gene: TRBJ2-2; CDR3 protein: CASSSSNANTGELFF
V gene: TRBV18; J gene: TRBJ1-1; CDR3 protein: CASSQVEGTEAFF
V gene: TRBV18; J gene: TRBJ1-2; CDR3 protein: CASSVRIALNYGYTF
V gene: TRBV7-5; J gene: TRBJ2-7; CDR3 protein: CASSLDGGGYEQYF
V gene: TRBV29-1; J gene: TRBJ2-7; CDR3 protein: CSATGGTVYEQYF
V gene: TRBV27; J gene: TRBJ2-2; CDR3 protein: CASGQGAYTGELFF
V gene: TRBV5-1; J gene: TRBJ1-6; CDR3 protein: CASSRDALNSPLHF
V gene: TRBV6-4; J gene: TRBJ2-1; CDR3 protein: CAINVAGGRNEQFF
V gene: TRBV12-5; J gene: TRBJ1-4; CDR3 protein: CASGPGTQPKKLFF
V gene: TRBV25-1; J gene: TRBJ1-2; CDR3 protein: CASSGPGQGVVGYTF
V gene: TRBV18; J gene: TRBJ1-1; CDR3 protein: CASSAGRQSEAFF
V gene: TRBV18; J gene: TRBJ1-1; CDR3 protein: CASSLGQGNTEAFF
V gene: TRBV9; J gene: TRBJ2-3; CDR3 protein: CASSVPPTPSTSTQYF
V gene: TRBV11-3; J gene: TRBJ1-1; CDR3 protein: CASSTGQGITEAFF
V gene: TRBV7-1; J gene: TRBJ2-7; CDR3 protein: CASSVERTTEQYF
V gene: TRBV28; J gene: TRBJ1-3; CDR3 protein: CASIASTGLRNTIYF
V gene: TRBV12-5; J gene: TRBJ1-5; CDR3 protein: CASGLSRDRGYNQPQHF
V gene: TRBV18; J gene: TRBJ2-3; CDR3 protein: CASSPILDGTQYF
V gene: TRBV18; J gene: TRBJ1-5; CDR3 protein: CASSPTGRYSQHF
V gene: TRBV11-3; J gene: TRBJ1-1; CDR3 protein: CASSPARQHMNTEAFF
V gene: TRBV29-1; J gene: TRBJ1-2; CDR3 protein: CSVEVLAGTAYGYTF
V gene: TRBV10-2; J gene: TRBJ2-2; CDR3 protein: CASGNLAGASDTGELFF